These T cell receptor beta chains were read from a single sample in a study of blood T cell repertoires in COVID-19. Sequencing was performed with immunoSEQ multiplex PCR; in TCRdb, only in-frame clones are kept and a portion is missing. This table has around 430,000 clones, around nine tenths appearing once. Sample: PBMCs or T cells enriched from blood (not recorded which). These receptors originate from a woman aged 45-60 years who had recovered from COVID-19. Each CDR3 is given with its conserved first and last residue.

TRBJ1-2 | TRBV6-2/TRBV6-3 | CASSYHRDRGPYGYTF
TRBJ1-1 | TRBV2 | CASVSSGNTEAFF
TRBJ1-3 | TRBV19 | CPQTAGTKNYTVGNTIYF
TRBJ2-5 | TRBV4-1 | CASSQLGGLQETQYF
TRBJ2-2 | TRBV5-1 | CASSSFTAANTGELFF
TRBJ1-2 | TRBV30 | CAWTRLEGNYGYTF
TRBJ2-1 | TRBV19 | CASSIEKSVSSYNEQFF
TRBJ1-2 | TRBV3-1/TRBV3-2 | CASSIRTAGYTF
TRBJ1-1 | TRBV5-1 | CASSGQGGHTEAFF
TRBJ1-2 | TRBV5-8 | CASSLIGTPNYGYTF
TRBJ1-2 | TRBV19 | CASEDRAYYGYTF
TRBJ2-7 | TRBV13 | CASSGARGEQYF
TRBJ1-1 | TRBV5-5 | CASSFGTDGPKAFF
TRBJ1-5 | TRBV28 | CASSLVPGPNQPQHF
TRBJ1-3 | TRBV12-1 | CASSFPGQGNTIYF
TRBJ2-7 | TRBV6-2/TRBV6-3 | CASSYRDNSYEQYF
TRBJ2-3 | TRBV15 | CATSDISGTGTDTQYF
TRBJ1-5 | TRBV9 | CASSVGGASNQPQHF
TRBJ1-6 | TRBV15 | CATSRDRQTDSPLHF
TRBJ2-5 | TRBV30 | CAGSGGPSQTQYF
TRBJ2-3 | TRBV3-1/TRBV3-2 | CASSRETTSGSTDTQYF
TRBJ1-3 | TRBV7-9 | CASSFLGEAEGNTIYF
TRBJ2-1 | TRBV5-1 | CASSFTLGSYNEQFF
TRBJ2-1 | TRBV4-2 | CASSQEGVEQFF
TRBJ1-1 | TRBV6-6 | CASSYTQAEAFF
TRBJ2-3 | TRBV3-1/TRBV3-2 | CASSQPRASGGTSTDTQYF
TRBJ1-2 | TRBV10-3 | CAISEETGTGTRGYTF
TRBJ2-2 | TRBV11-3 | CASSSPGQSYTGELFF
TRBJ2-3 | TRBV11-2 | CASSLERGWTDTQYF
TRBJ2-3 | TRBV24-1 | CATSDRRGASGSRGPDTQYF
TRBJ1-5 | TRBV28 | CASSQEGGSNQPQHF
TRBJ1-5 | TRBV5-1 | CASSLDGSNQPQHF
TRBJ2-1 | TRBV5-8 | CASSLSRGRVSYNEQFF
TRBJ1-5 | TRBV7-2 | CASSLDIFGDQPQHF
TRBJ1-2 | TRBV7-2 | CASSFRTGRGYGYTF
TRBJ2-7 | TRBV28 | CASSQPPGGLAWEQYF
TRBJ2-3 | TRBV5-1 | CASSLDRAEKDTQYF
TRBJ1-2 | TRBV7-8 | CASSLRDRGGGYTF
TRBJ1-2 | TRBV4-3 | CASSVAGSSYGYTF
TRBJ2-2 | TRBV19 | CASSKGLAGHSVSSGELFF
TRBJ1-1 | TRBV5-1 | CASSLKRGRDTEAFF
TRBJ2-2 | TRBV4-1 | CASSHLRDTGELFF
TRBJ1-2 | TRBV5-1 | CASSSETDIIDYGYTF
TRBJ1-1 | TRBV4-2 | CASSQANRHPNTEAFF